The rows below give T cell receptor beta chains drawn from one sample of a study of early T cells in non-severe SARS-CoV-2 infection. MiXCR, applied by TCRdb to the 5' RACE reads, yields one record per CDR3 protein. The sample has about 40,000 distinct CDR3 sequences; around 23% are singletons. Source: whole blood, taken at baseline. The receptors shown here come from an adult who was a healthcare worker with PCR-confirmed SARS-CoV-2 infection or an uninfected control (not recorded which). CDR3s include the opening cysteine and the closing phenylalanine or tryptophan. The D gene is left open where the match is weak. Only some rows state a clone size, as once, few, many or a class for expanded clones.

d_call	clone_size	v_call	j_call	cdr3_nt	cdr3_aa
NA	NA	TRBV6-6	TRBJ2-5	TGTGCCAGCAAACCAATCGGAGGAGGTAAAGAGACCCAGTACTTC	CASKPIGGGKETQYF
NA	NA	TRBV7-8	TRBJ2-3	TGTGCCAGCAGCTTCATGGCGAGGGCTGAAACAGATACGCAGTATTTT	CASSFMARAETDTQYF
TRBD1	once	TRBV9	TRBJ1-2	TGTGCCAGCAGCTTCGGGACAGGCCGTACTAACTATGGCTACACCTTC	CASSFGTGRTNYGYTF
TRBD2	NA	TRBV6-2/TRBV6-3	TRBJ2-3	TGTGCCAGCACCCTAAGCGGGGGACCTGGTACGCAGTATTTT	CASTLSGGPGTQYF
NA	few	TRBV6-5	TRBJ1-2	TGTGCCAGCAGTTACTGGGCAGGGGATGGCTACACCTTC	CASSYWAGDGYTF
TRBD1	few	TRBV12-3/TRBV12-4	TRBJ1-2	TGTGCCAGCAGCCACCGGGACAGGGGGCTTGATGGCTACACCTTC	CASSHRDRGLDGYTF
NA	few	TRBV3-1	TRBJ1-2	TGTGCCAGCAGCCAAGACCTCGCCAACTATGGCTACACCTTC	CASSQDLANYGYTF
TRBD2	few	TRBV20-1	TRBJ2-1	TGCAGTGGCCTACTAGCGGGGGGGCCGGGTTCCTACAATGAGCAGTTCTTC	CSGLLAGGPGSYNEQFF
NA	NA	TRBV7-7	TRBJ1-1	TGTGCTAGCAGTCTCACACTTAACACTGAAGCTTTCTTT	CASSLTLNTEAFF
TRBD1	NA	TRBV24-1	TRBJ2-2	TGTGCCACCAGTGACACTCCGGGACAGGGGAACACCGGGGAGCTGTTTTTT	CATSDTPGQGNTGELFF
NA	many	TRBV9	TRBJ1-1	TGTGCCAGCAGCGTAGTGTGGAACACTGAAGCTTTCTTT	CASSVVWNTEAFF
NA	NA	TRBV7-2	TRBJ2-1	TGTGCCAGCAGCCTTTTGGATGAGCAGTTCTTC	CASSLLDEQFF
NA	few	TRBV7-6	TRBJ1-5	TGTGCCAGCAGCGTCGGGCAGGGGCAGCCCCAGCATTTT	CASSVGQGQPQHF
NA	NA	TRBV10-3	TRBJ1-2	TGTGCCATCAGTGGACAGGACGGCTATGGCTACACCTTC	CAISGQDGYGYTF
TRBD2	few	TRBV7-9	TRBJ2-5	TGTGCCAGCAGCCCAAGCGGGGGCGCGAAGACCCAGTACTTC	CASSPSGGAKTQYF
NA	NA	TRBV20-1	TRBJ1-2	TGCAGTGCTAGACGGACTAGGGGCTACACCTTC	CSARRTRGYTF
NA	few	TRBV4-3	TRBJ2-7	TGCGCCAGCAGCCAAGATGCAGGGGTAGGATACGAGCAGTACTTC	CASSQDAGVGYEQYF
TRBD2	NA	TRBV3-1	TRBJ2-1	TGTGCCAGCAGCCAAGATGGGCCTAGCGGGGGCAATGAGCAGTTCTTC	CASSQDGPSGGNEQFF
TRBD1	NA	TRBV18	TRBJ2-7	TGTGCCAGCTCACTCAAGACAGGGGACCACGAGCAGTACTTC	CASSLKTGDHEQYF
NA	NA	TRBV7-8	TRBJ1-1	TGTGCCAGCAGCGCCCCGATAATAGGGGACACTGAAGCTTTCTTT	CASSAPIIGDTEAFF
NA	few	TRBV5-1	TRBJ1-4	TGCGCCAGCAGCTTGAATGGGGGTAATGAAAAACTGTTTTTT	CASSLNGGNEKLFF
NA	few	TRBV4-2	TRBJ2-3	TGTGCCAGCAGCCAAGTTGCGGATACGCAGTATTTT	CASSQVADTQYF
NA	NA	TRBV10-1	TRBJ2-5	TGCGCCAGCAGTGATGGAGGGGATAGAGAGACCCAGTACTTC	CASSDGGDRETQYF
NA	NA	TRBV29-1	TRBJ2-5	TGCAGCGCCGCACGGGCACGGGAGACCCAGTACTTC	CSAARARETQYF